This TCR beta chain was sequenced during a study of blood T cell repertoires in COVID-19. The wider study: COVID-19 samples collected from the United States, Italy and Spain covered acute and convalescent phases. T cells, B-cell-depleted T cells, or PBMCs provided the cDNA or gDNA that served as material.

Study processing details: Scientists estimated how many nucleated cells there were by amplifying reference gene primers. Generated by immunoSEQ multiplex PCR, the TCRdb table keeps only in-frame clones and is missing some. V, J and clone size are taken as reported in that table, and D and trimming were inferred from the DNA itself. The repertoire includes some 80,000 clones, around 80% of them detected once, and less than 40% sits in the top ten. The CDR3 sequence is 16 residues long. CDR1 is KGHSH and CDR2 is LQKENI in the germline V gene. The J segment lost 7 bases and the V segment lost 3 bases, leaving 3 bases of the junction unmatched.

The sequenced sample was peripheral blood. The J gene is TRBJ2-2, the V gene TRBV18; 15 bases match TRBD2. The TCR was taken from a woman in her seventies with acute or convalescent COVID-19. The CDR3 sequence: CASSPGLAGGSGELFF. The CDR3 nucleotides are TGTGCCAGCTCACCGGGACTAGCGGGAGGCAGCGGGGAGCTGTTTTTT. The whole variable domain, filled in from reference TRBV18 and TRBJ2-2, reads NAGVMQNPRHLVRRRGQEARLRCSPMKGHSHVYWYRQLPEEGLKFMVYLQKENIIDESGMPKERFSAEFPKEGPSILRIQQVVRGDSAAYFCASSPGLAGGSGELFFGEGSRLTVL.